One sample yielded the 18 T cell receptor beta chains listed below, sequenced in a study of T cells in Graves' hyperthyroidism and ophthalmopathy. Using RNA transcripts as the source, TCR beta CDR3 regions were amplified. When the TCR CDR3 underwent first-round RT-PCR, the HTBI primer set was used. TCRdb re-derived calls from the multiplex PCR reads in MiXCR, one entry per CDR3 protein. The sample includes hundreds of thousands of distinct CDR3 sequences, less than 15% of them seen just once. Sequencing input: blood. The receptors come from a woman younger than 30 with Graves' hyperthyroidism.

CDR3 sequence: CASRERMNTEAFF. The CDR3 DNA is TGTGCCAGCAGGGAGAGGATGAACACTGAAGCTTTCTTT. The rearrangement links TRBV11-2 to TRBJ1-1; D gene unclear. The germline V and J ends were trimmed by 6 bases and 0 bases, with 8 bases remaining between them. The CDR3 loop spans 13 amino acids. Looked up from germline, CDR1 is SGHAT and CDR2 is FQNNGV.

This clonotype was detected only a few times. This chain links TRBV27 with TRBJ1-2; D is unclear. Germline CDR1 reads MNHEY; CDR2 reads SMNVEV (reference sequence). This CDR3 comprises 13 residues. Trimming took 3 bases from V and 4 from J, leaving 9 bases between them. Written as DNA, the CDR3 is TGTGCCAGCAGTTTTTCAGCTTCCTATGGCTACACCTTC. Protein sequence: CASSFSASYGYTF.

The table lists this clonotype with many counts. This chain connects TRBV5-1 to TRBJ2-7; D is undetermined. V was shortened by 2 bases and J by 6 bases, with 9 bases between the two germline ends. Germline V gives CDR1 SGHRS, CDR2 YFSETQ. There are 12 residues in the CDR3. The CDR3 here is CASSFNFIEQYF. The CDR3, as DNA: TGCGCCAGCAGCTTCAACTTTATCGAGCAGTACTTC.

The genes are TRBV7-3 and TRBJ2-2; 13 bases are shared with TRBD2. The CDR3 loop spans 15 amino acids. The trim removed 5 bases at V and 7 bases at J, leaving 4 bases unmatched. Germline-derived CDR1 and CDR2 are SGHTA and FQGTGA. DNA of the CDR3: TGTGCCAGCAGCCGACGACTAGCGGGAGGCGGGGAGCTGTTTTTT. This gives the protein CASSRRLAGGGELFF.

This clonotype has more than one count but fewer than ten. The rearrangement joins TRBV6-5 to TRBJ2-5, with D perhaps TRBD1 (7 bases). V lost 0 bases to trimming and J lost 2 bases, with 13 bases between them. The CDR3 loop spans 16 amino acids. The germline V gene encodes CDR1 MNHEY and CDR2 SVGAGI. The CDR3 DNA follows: TGTGCCAGCAGTTACTCAGGGGGCGCGGGACAAGAGACCCAGTACTTC. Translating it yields CASSYSGGAGQETQYF.

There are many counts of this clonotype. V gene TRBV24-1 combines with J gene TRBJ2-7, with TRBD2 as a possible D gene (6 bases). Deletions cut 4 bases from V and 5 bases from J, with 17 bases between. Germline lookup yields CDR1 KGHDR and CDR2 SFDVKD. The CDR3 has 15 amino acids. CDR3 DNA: TGTGCCACCAGTGACCCGGGACGGGGGATCAACGAGCAGTACTTC. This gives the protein CATSDPGRGINEQYF.

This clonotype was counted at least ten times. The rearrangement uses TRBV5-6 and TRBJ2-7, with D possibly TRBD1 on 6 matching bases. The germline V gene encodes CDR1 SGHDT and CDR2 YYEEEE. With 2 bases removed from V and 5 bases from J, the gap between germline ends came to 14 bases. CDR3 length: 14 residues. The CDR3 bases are TGTGCCAGCAGCTTCCAGGGGCGAGGGGACGAGCAGTACTTC. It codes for CASSFQGRGDEQYF.

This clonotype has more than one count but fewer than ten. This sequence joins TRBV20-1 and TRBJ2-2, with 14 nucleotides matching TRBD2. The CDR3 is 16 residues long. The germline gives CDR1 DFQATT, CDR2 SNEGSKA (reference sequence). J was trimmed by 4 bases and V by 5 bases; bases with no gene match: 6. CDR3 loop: CSARGLAGELTGELFF. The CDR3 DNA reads TGCAGTGCTCGGGGACTAGCGGGAGAACTCACCGGGGAGCTGTTTTTT.

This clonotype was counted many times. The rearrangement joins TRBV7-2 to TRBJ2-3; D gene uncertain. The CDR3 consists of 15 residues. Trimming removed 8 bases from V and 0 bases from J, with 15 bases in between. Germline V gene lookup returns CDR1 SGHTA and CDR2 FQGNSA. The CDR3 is CASYSPLSSTDTQYF. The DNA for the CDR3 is TGTGCCAGCTATTCCCCACTTTCTAGCACAGATACGCAGTATTTT.

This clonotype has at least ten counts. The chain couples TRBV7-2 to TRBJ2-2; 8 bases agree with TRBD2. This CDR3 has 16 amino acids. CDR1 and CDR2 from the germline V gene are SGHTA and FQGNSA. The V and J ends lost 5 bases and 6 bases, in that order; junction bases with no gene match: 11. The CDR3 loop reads CASSPKVTSGPGELFF. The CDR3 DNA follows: TGTGCCAGCAGCCCAAAAGTAACTAGCGGCCCCGGGGAGCTGTTTTTT.

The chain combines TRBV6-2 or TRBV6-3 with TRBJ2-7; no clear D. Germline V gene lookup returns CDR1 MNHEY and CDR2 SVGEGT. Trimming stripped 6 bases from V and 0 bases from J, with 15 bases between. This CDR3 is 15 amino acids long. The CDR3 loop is CASRPSYSSSYEQYF. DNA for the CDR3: TGTGCCAGCAGGCCCTCCTACAGTTCCTCCTACGAGCAGTACTTC.

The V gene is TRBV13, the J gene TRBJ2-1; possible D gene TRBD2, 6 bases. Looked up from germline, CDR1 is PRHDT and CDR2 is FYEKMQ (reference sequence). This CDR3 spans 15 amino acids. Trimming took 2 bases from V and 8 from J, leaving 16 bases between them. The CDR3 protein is CASSLWDGGGHEQFF. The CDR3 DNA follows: TGTGCCAGCAGCTTATGGGACGGGGGTGGCCATGAGCAGTTCTTC.

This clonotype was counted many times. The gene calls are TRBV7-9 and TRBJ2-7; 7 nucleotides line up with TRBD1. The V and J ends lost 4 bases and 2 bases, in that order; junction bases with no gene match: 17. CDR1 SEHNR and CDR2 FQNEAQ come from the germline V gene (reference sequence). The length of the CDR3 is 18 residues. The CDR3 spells CASSSSRTGRDPTYEQYF. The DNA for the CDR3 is TGTGCCAGCAGCTCGTCGAGGACAGGTCGAGATCCTACCTACGAGCAGTACTTC.

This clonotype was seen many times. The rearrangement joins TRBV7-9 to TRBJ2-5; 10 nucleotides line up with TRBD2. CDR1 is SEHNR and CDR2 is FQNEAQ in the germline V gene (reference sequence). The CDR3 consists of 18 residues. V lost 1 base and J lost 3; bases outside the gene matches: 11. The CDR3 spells CASSLGTSGTRREETQYF. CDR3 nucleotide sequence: TGTGCCAGCAGCTTAGGAACTAGCGGGACGCGACGAGAAGAGACCCAGTACTTC.

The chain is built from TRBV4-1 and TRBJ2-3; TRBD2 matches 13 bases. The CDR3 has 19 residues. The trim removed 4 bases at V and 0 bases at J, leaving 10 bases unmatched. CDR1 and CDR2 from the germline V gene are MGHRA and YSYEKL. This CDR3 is CASSRGGTSGETSTDTQYF. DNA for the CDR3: TGCGCCAGCAGCCGGGGCGGGACTAGCGGGGAGACTAGCACAGATACGCAGTATTTT.

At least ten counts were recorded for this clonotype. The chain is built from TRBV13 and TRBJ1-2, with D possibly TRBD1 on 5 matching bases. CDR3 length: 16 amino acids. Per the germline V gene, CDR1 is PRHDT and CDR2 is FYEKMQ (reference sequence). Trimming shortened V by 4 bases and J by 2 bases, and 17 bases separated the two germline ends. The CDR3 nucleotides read TGTGCCAGCAGCTCCAGGGATTTGGGGCGGAACTATGGCTACACCTTC. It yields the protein CASSSRDLGRNYGYTF.

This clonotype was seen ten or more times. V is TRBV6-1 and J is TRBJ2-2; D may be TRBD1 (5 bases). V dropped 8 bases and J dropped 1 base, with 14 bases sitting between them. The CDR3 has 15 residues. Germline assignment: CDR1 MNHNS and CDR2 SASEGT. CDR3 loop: CASRWGLQNTGELFF. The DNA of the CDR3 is TGTGCCAGCCGATGGGGCTTGCAGAACACCGGGGAGCTGTTTTTT.

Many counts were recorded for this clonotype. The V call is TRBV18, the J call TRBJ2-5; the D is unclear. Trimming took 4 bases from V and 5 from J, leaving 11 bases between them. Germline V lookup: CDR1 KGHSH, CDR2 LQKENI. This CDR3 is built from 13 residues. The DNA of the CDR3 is TGTGCCAGCTCACTGCTTCGTAGGGAGACCCAGTACTTC. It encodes CASSLLRRETQYF.